The 11 T cell receptor beta chains below all came from one sample that was sequenced in a study of T cells after yellow fever vaccination. One entry per CDR3 protein results from TCRdb running MiXCR on the 5' RACE reads. Among about 580,000 distinct CDR3 sequences, about a sixth were seen once, and the ten largest hold roughly 17%. Sample: PBMCs, taken about 5 days after the first yellow fever vaccination. The receptor set was obtained from a man aged 18 to 29 who received the YFV17D yellow fever vaccine.

The rearrangement links TRBV4-3 to TRBJ2-1, with no clear D. The CDR3 is 12 amino acids. Trimming took off 4 bases at V and 10 bases at J, with 11 bases between the two ends. From germline, CDR1 is LGHNA and CDR2 YSLEER. DNA for the CDR3: TGCGCCAGCAGCCCCGTGGGGAAGGAGCAGTTCTTC. Residues: CASSPVGKEQFF.

The chain is built from TRBV12-3 or TRBV12-4 and TRBJ1-2; D may be TRBD1 (6 bases). V lost 3 bases, J lost 5 bases, and 13 bases lay in between. The CDR3 sequence is 14 residues long. In nucleotides, the CDR3 is TGTGCCAGCAGTTTGGCCGGGACACCTTATGGCTACACCTTC. As protein: CASSLAGTPYGYTF.

This clonotype occurred a few times. The J gene is TRBJ1-1, the V gene TRBV5-5; D remains unclear. Per germline, CDR1 SGHKS and CDR2 YYEKEE (reference sequence). The CDR3 covers 13 residues. The germline V and J ends were trimmed by 6 bases and 3 bases, with 12 bases remaining between them. The CDR3 is CASKGPGDTEAFF. Here the CDR3 DNA reads TGTGCCAGCAAAGGCCCCGGGGACACTGAAGCTTTCTTT.

The chain links TRBV7-2 to TRBJ1-2; D is unclear. The CDR3 contains 12 residues. V was cut by 0 bases and J by 8 bases, with 7 bases left in between. Germline loops: CDR1 SGHTA, CDR2 FQGNSA. CDR3 region: CASSLAREGYTF. CDR3 DNA: TGTGCCAGCAGCTTAGCAAGGGAAGGCTACACCTTC.

The chain couples TRBV7-9 to TRBJ2-3, with 7 bases that match TRBD1. Trimming cost V 5 bases and J 4 bases; bases outside gene matches: 6. Germline lookup yields CDR1 SEHNR and CDR2 FQNEAQ (reference sequence). The CDR3 runs 14 residues. This CDR3 reads CASSVDRASDTQYF. The CDR3 nucleotides are TGTGCCAGCAGCGTAGACAGGGCGTCAGATACGCAGTATTTT.

The chain has TRBV5-5 and TRBJ2-7; D uncertain. Between the trimmed V and J ends, which lost 0 bases and 3 bases, there was a span of 7 bases. Per germline, CDR1 SGHKS and CDR2 YYEKEE (reference sequence). This CDR3 region has 13 residues. In nucleotides, the CDR3 is TGTGCCAGCAGCTTGGAAGGAAACTACGAGCAGTACGTC. This gives the protein CASSLEGNYEQYV.

The table lists this clonotype with many counts. This sequence joins TRBV5-4 and TRBJ1-4, with a tentative D call TRBD1 (6 bases). The V gene lost 4 bases and the J gene lost 10 bases, with 11 bases spanning the gap. The CDR3 runs to 12 residues. The germline V gene has CDR1 SGHNT and CDR2 YYREEE (reference sequence). CDR3 bases: TGTGCCAGCAGCCCCGAGGGGGGAAAACTGTTTTTT. This gives the protein CASSPEGGKLFF.

In this sample, this clonotype turned up once. The chain links TRBV29-1 to TRBJ2-2, with D perhaps TRBD1 (6 bases). Trimming took 0 bases from V and 4 from J, leaving 18 bases between them. This CDR3 has 17 residues. Germline assignment: CDR1 SQVTM and CDR2 ANQGSEA. CDR3 sequence reads: CSVEDSSEQGPTGELFF. CDR3 sequence (DNA): TGCAGCGTTGAAGACTCCTCGGAGCAGGGGCCCACCGGGGAGCTGTTTTTT.

The gene calls are TRBV7-9 and TRBJ2-3, with D perhaps TRBD1 or TRBD2 (5 bases each). With 6 bases removed from V and 3 bases from J, the gap between germline ends came to 16 bases. CDR1 is SEHNR, CDR2 FQNEAQ, per germline (reference sequence). The CDR3 extends over 15 amino acids. The CDR3 DNA sequence: TGTGCCAGCAGTCGGGGTGGGGGACGGACAGATACGCAGTATTTT. The encoded protein is CASSRGGGRTDTQYF.

The chain has TRBV24-1 and TRBJ2-3; D is possibly TRBD1 (5 bases). The length of the CDR3 is 15 residues. With 4 bases removed from V and 1 base from J, the gap between germline ends came to 11 bases. CDR1 and CDR2 from the germline V gene are KGHDR and SFDVKD. CDR3 in amino acids: CATSERQIGTDTQYF. The CDR3 nucleotides are TGTGCCACCAGTGAACGACAGATTGGCACAGATACGCAGTATTTT.

This clonotype was seen only a few times. The rearrangement uses TRBV5-5 and TRBJ1-6; 7 bases line up with TRBD1. Trimming at V came to 6 bases and at J to 9 bases, leaving 15 bases not matched to a gene. This CDR3 has 16 amino acids. Germline CDR1 SGHKS, CDR2 YYEKEE (reference sequence). CDR3 nucleotides: TGTGCCAGCACCCCGTCGGGGTCACCAGGGGGTTCACCCCTCCACTTT. It encodes CASTPSGSPGGSPLHF.